Shown below are 27 T cell receptor beta chains from a single sample sequenced in a study of PD-L1 blockade in urothelial cancer. Sequenced by immunoSEQ multiplex PCR; TCRdb stores in-frame clones only, minus some. The table records roughly 100,000 clones, around 85% of them present only once. This material consisted of PBMCs, taken around atezolizumab (anti-PD-L1) treatment. Every receptor here comes from a man aged 45 to 65 with urothelial cancer.

This chain links TRBV7-2 with TRBJ2-5; 11 bases fit TRBD2. The CDR3 is made up of 14 amino acids. Losses at the gene ends were 4 bases for V and 7 bases for J; bases not matched to a gene: 5. Germline loops: CDR1 SGHTA, CDR2 FQGNSA. The CDR3 loop is CASSSGTSGVTQYF. The CDR3 bases are TGTGCCAGCAGCTCCGGGACTAGCGGAGTGACCCAGTACTTC.

The chain carries TRBV6-1 and TRBJ2-7; the D gene is possibly TRBD2 (5 bases). Germline CDR1 MNHNS, CDR2 SASEGT. This CDR3 spans 15 amino acids. V lost 0 bases to trimming and J lost 3 bases, with 12 bases between them. The CDR3 reads CASSEAFRTLYEQYF. DNA of the CDR3: TGTGCCAGCAGTGAAGCGTTCAGGACTCTCTACGAGCAGTACTTC.

The CDR3 coding sequence is TGTGCCAGCAGTGAGGCCCCAATGACAGGGGAAGCTTTCTTT. Protein sequence: CASSEAPMTGEAFF. This rearrangement joins TRBV6-1 to TRBJ1-1, with 7 bases that match TRBD1. V was pared by 3 bases and J by 8 bases, with 9 bases of the junction left unmatched. This CDR3 spans 14 amino acids. CDR1 is MNHNS, CDR2 SASEGT, per germline.

The rearrangement uses TRBV28 and TRBJ2-1; possible D gene TRBD2, 5 bases. From germline, CDR1 is MDHEN and CDR2 SYDVKM. With 3 bases removed from V and 3 bases from J, the gap between germline ends came to 9 bases. The CDR3 extends over 14 amino acids. CDR3 bases: TGTGCCAGCAGTTTTTACAGCGGCTACAATGAGCAGTTCTTC. Encoded protein: CASSFYSGYNEQFF.

The genes are TRBV27 and TRBJ2-7; the D gene is possibly TRBD1 (5 bases). The V end lost 2 bases, the J end lost 2 bases, and 13 bases lay between the germline ends. The germline V gene encodes CDR1 MNHEY and CDR2 SMNVEV (reference sequence). The CDR3 covers 15 residues. CDR3 nucleotide sequence: TGTGCCAGCAGTTTAAAGCTAGGGGTCCCCTACGAGCAGTACTTC. It encodes CASSLKLGVPYEQYF.

V is TRBV10-2 and J is TRBJ2-7, with TRBD2 matching over 13 bases. V shed 1 base and J 2 bases; nucleotides not matched to a gene: 5. Germline V gene lookup returns CDR1 WSHSY and CDR2 SAAADI. The CDR3 loop spans 17 amino acids. CDR3 in amino acids: CASSEYGTSGMAYEQYF. The CDR3 DNA is TGCGCCAGCAGTGAGTATGGGACTAGCGGGATGGCCTACGAGCAGTACTTC.

The chain employs TRBV9 and TRBJ1-3; D ambiguous. The germline V gene has CDR1 SGDLS and CDR2 YYNGEE. Trimming shortened V by 0 bases and J by 0 bases, and 10 bases separated the two germline ends. The length of the CDR3 is 16 residues. The CDR3 nucleotides are TGTGCCAGCAGCGTAGACGTAGGCGGCTCTGGAAACACCATATATTTT. This gives the protein CASSVDVGGSGNTIYF.

The rearrangement links TRBV29-1 to TRBJ2-2; weak D call: TRBD2 (6 bases). Deletions cut 7 bases from V and 1 base from J, with 13 bases between. Germline V gene data show CDR1 as SQVTM and CDR2 as ANQGSEA. This CDR3 has 14 residues. The CDR3 DNA reads as TGCAGCGCCAAAATCGGGGGGAACACCGGGGAGCTGTTTTTT. This sequence encodes CSAKIGGNTGELFF.

Notes on this clone: Other nucleotide sequences in the sample specify the same CDR3. V is TRBV18 and J is TRBJ1-1; D is uncertain. The CDR3 covers 13 residues. The V end was cut by 0 bases, the J end by 1 base, with 3 bases between. Germline V gene sequence: CDR1 KGHSH, CDR2 LQKENI. The CDR3 sequence: CASSPPRNTEAFF. The CDR3, as DNA: TGTGCCAGCTCACCACCTCGGAACACTGAAGCTTTCTTT.

This CDR3 is CASSVYRGHTDTQYF. The CDR3 bases are TGCGCCAGCAGCGTATACAGGGGACACACAGATACGCAGTATTTT. The rearrangement joins TRBV5-1 to TRBJ2-3, with 7 positions matching TRBD1. After removal of 4 bases from V and 2 bases from J, the junction contained 7 bases not matched to a gene. CDR1 is SGHRS, CDR2 YFSETQ, per germline. This CDR3 region has 15 residues.

This clone appeared a single time. The V call is TRBV7-2, the J call TRBJ2-3; the match to TRBD2 covers 8 bases. The V gene end was trimmed by 5 bases and the J gene end by 2 bases; junction bases not matched to a gene: 15. CDR3 length equals 18 residues. The germline V gene encodes CDR1 SGHTA and CDR2 FQGNSA. The CDR3 protein is CASSPGRREGRITDTQYF. The CDR3 bases are TGTGCCAGCAGCCCGGGCCGCCGGGAGGGCCGGATCACAGATACGCAGTATTTT.

This chain joins TRBV5-1 and TRBJ1-1; D not certain. From germline, CDR1 is SGHRS and CDR2 YFSETQ. CDR3 length: 15 amino acids. V lost 4 bases and J lost 7, with 20 bases in between. The CDR3 bases are TGCGCCAGCAGCCCATACTCAACACTAAGTGTTGAAGCTTTCTTT. Translating gives CASSPYSTLSVEAFF.

The rearrangement joins TRBV27 to TRBJ2-3; 7 bases line up with TRBD2. Unmatched junction bases numbered 8, after V lost 5 bases and J lost 6 bases. This CDR3 comprises 14 residues. Germline V gene data show CDR1 as MNHEY and CDR2 as SMNVEV (reference sequence). CDR3 nucleotide sequence: TGTGCCAGCAGTCTAGACGGACTAGGGGATACGCAGTATTTT. It translates to CASSLDGLGDTQYF.

CDR3 DNA sequence: TGTGCCAGCAGAGCGGGGGAGACCCAGTACTTC. Amino acid sequence: CASRAGETQYF. This sequence joins TRBV28 and TRBJ2-5; 7 bases line up with TRBD2. Looked up from germline, CDR1 is MDHEN and CDR2 is SYDVKM. There are 11 residues in the CDR3. V shed 6 bases and J 5 bases; nucleotides not matched to a gene: 0. Variable domain in full (rest from reference TRBV28 and TRBJ2-5): DVKVTQSSRYLVKRTGEKVFLECVQDMDHENMFWYRQDPGLGLRLIYFSYDVKMKEKGDIPEGYSVSREKKERFSLILESASTNQTSMYLCASRAGETQYFGPGTRLLVL.

This chain joins TRBV28 and TRBJ2-7, with D perhaps matching TRBD2 (5 bases). CDR1 is MDHEN and CDR2 is SYDVKM in the germline V gene. The V and J ends lost 7 bases and 5 bases respectively, with 12 bases between them. The CDR3 is 12 amino acids. The CDR3 region has the DNA TGTGCCAGCATTGGAGGAGTGAACGAGCAGTACTTC. Residues: CASIGGVNEQYF.

The chain carries TRBV9 and TRBJ2-7; TRBD2 is a possible D gene (5 bases). Germline V gives CDR1 SGDLS, CDR2 YYNGEE. V was cut by 3 bases and J by 5 bases, with 18 bases left in between. CDR3 length: 15 amino acids. CDR3 sequence (DNA): TGTGCCAGCAGCGCCCGGGATCTTCTGCCCCACGAGCAGTACTTC. This encodes CASSARDLLPHEQYF.

V is TRBV28 and J is TRBJ1-2; D is unclear. V dropped 2 bases and J dropped 5 bases, with 12 bases sitting between them. From germline, CDR1 is MDHEN and CDR2 SYDVKM. This CDR3 region has 14 residues. CDR3 nucleotide sequence: TGTGCCAGCAGTTTAGGAGCGTCAGCTTATGGCTACACCTTC. Translating it yields CASSLGASAYGYTF.

J is TRBJ2-7 and V is TRBV30; 7 nucleotides match TRBD1. Losses at the gene ends were 4 bases for V and 2 bases for J; bases not matched to a gene: 5. Germline lookup yields CDR1 GTSNPN and CDR2 SVGIG (reference sequence). There are 13 residues in the CDR3. The CDR3 sequence: CAWNRDSAYEQYF. The CDR3 region has the DNA TGTGCCTGGAACCGGGACAGTGCCTACGAGCAGTACTTC.

The chain recombines TRBV19 with TRBJ2-7; TRBD2 agrees at 7 bases. Germline CDR1 is LNHDA and CDR2 is SQIVND (reference sequence). V dropped 9 bases and J dropped 3; count of bases not matched to a gene: 2. The CDR3 loop spans 11 amino acids. CDR3 in DNA: TGTGCCAGCGGGACTATCTACGAGCAGTACTTC. Translated: CASGTIYEQYF.

This clone was observed a few times. This chain uses TRBV5-1 with TRBJ2-7, with 9 bases aligning to TRBD2. The CDR3 sequence is 14 residues long. V trimming: 4 bases; J trimming: 6 bases; junction bases outside the gene matches: 8. Germline V gene data show CDR1 as SGHRS and CDR2 as YFSETQ. CDR3 sequence (DNA): TGCGCCAGCAGCATTAGCGGGAGTTTTCCCGAGCAGTACTTC. It yields the protein CASSISGSFPEQYF.

The chain couples TRBV6-6 to TRBJ2-1; TRBD2 aligns across 11 bases. Trimming cost V 5 bases and J 15 bases; bases outside gene matches: 6. CDR3 length: 12 amino acids. Germline V CDR1 and CDR2: MNHNY, SVGAGI (reference sequence). CDR3 in DNA: TGTGCCAGCAGTACTGGACTAGCGGGCTTGTTCTTC. Its protein product is CASSTGLAGLFF.

The gene calls are TRBV18 and TRBJ1-6; 7 bases line up with TRBD1. This CDR3 comprises 19 residues. Germline lookup yields CDR1 KGHSH and CDR2 LQKENI. V trimming: 4 bases; J trimming: 2 bases; junction bases outside the gene matches: 14. The CDR3 nucleotides read TGTGCCAGCTCACTCACAGGGGAACCCGGCCGGACCTATAATTCACCCCTCCACTTT. Its protein product is CASSLTGEPGRTYNSPLHF.

The chain recombines TRBV30 with TRBJ2-7; tentative D call: TRBD1 (6 bases). The CDR3 contains 13 residues. Germline lookup yields CDR1 GTSNPN and CDR2 SVGIG (reference sequence). With 1 base removed from V and 3 bases from J, the gap between germline ends came to 10 bases. CDR3 coding DNA: TGTGCCTGGAGTGGGGACAAAAACTACGAGCAGTACTTC. The encoded protein is CAWSGDKNYEQYF.

The V gene is TRBV28, the J gene TRBJ2-3; D remains ambiguous. The CDR3 has 13 amino acids. With 5 bases removed from V and 7 bases from J, the gap between germline ends came to 13 bases. Germline V gives CDR1 MDHEN, CDR2 SYDVKM. This CDR3 is CASSNSPTNTQYF. CDR3 nucleotide sequence: TGTGCCAGCAGTAACTCCCCGACAAATACGCAGTATTTT.

The genes are TRBV5-4 and TRBJ2-7, with 7 bases identical to TRBD2. CDR3 size: 12 residues. Germline V gene data show CDR1 as SGHNT and CDR2 as YYREEE (reference sequence). The J segment lost 1 base and the V segment lost 10 bases, leaving 5 bases of the junction unmatched. This chain's CDR3 is CAGLGASYEQYF. CDR3 sequence (DNA): TGTGCCGGACTAGGAGCTTCCTACGAGCAGTACTTC.

The J gene is TRBJ2-1, the V gene TRBV19; D is possibly TRBD2 (5 bases). The germline gives CDR1 LNHDA, CDR2 SQIVND (reference sequence). Trimming shortened V by 3 bases and J by 0 bases, and 15 bases separated the two germline ends. The CDR3 contains 17 residues. The CDR3 region is CASSMRAGSSSYNEQFF. The CDR3 DNA reads TGTGCCAGTAGTATGCGGGCAGGCTCAAGCTCCTACAATGAGCAGTTCTTC.

The gene calls are TRBV7-3 and TRBJ2-5, with 9 nucleotides matching TRBD2. After removal of 5 bases from V and 2 bases from J, the junction contained 9 bases not matched to a gene. The CDR3 is 16 residues long. CDR1 is SGHTA, CDR2 FQGTGA, per germline. As DNA, the CDR3 is TGTGCCAGCAGCCCAGTGGCGGGAGGGCAACAAGAGACCCAGTACTTC. Its protein is CASSPVAGGQQETQYF.